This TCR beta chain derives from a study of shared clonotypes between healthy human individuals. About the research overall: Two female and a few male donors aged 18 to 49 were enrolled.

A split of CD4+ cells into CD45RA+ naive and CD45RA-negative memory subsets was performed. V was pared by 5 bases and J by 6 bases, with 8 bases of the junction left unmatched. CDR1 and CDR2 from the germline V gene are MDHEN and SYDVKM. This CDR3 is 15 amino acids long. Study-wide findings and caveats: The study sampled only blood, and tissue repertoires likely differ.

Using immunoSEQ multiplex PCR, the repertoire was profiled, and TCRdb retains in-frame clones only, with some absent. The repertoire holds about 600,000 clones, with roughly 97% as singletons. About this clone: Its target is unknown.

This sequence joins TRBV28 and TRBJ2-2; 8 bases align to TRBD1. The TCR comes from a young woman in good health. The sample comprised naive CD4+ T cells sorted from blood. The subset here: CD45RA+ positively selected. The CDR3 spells CASSPPDRVAGELFF. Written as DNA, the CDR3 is TGTGCCAGCAGTCCCCCGGACAGGGTAGCCGGGGAGCTGTTTTTT.